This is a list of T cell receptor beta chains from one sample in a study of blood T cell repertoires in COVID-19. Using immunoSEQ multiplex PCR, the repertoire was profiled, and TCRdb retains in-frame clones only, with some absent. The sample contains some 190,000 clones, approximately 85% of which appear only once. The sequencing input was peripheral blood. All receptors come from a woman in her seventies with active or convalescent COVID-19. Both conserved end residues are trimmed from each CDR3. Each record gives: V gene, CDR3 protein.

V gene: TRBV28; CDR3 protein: ASTETGTGFLRRMDTEAF
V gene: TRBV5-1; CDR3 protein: ASRQGPSKDEQY
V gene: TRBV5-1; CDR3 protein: ASSSGLAGVYEQY
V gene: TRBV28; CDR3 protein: ASSPGITQPQH
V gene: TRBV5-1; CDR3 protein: ASSLRTSGVKPYEQY
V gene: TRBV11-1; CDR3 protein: ASSLRLAGGNDEQF
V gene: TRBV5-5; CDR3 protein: ASSFRAGDGNQPQH
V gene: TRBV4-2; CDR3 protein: ASSRGQQPAEGFSTDTQY
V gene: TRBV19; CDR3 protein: ASRTSGSSDTQY
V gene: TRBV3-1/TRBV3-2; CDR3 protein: ASSVPGLAGKGRETQY
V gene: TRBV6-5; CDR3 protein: ASSTGMVGGTEAF
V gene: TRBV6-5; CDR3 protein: ASSREGGNQPQH
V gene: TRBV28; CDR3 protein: ASTGQVAGNSPLH
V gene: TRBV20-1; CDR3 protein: SARGPRDRY
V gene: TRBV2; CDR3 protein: ASSELANEQY
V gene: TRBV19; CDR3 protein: ASSIRRLGGEQY
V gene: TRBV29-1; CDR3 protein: SAPGTSGRDEQY
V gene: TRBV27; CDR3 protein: ASSRISSGRANTGELF